This T cell receptor beta chain was documented in a study of T cells in Graves' hyperthyroidism and ophthalmopathy. Background on the study: Peripheral blood sampling occurred at initial diagnosis, before any treatment.

If no ophthalmopathy progression occurred within 18 months, Graves' hyperthyroidism was stable. Researchers took RNA transcripts and amplified the TCR beta CDR3 regions from them. Initially, a first-round RT-PCR of the TCR CDR3 employed the HTBI primer set. MiXCR, run by TCRdb on the multiplex PCR reads, gives a single entry per CDR3 protein. The top ten clones hold 15% to 20% of a sample with 500,000 to 600,000 distinct CDR3 sequences, 15% to 20% of them seen once. This clonotype has more than one count but fewer than ten. CDR1 and CDR2 (germline): LNHDA, SQIVND (reference sequence). V lost 5 bases to trimming and J lost 4 bases; unmatched junction nucleotides: 7. The CDR3 length is 15 residues.

V is TRBV19 and J is TRBJ2-7; 11 bases match TRBD2. Sequencing was done on a sample of blood. This sequence was found in a woman aged 18 to 35 with Graves' hyperthyroidism. CDR3 nucleotides: TGTGCCAGTAGTCCCGTACTAGCGGGGGCATACGAGCAGTACTTC. Translating gives CASSPVLAGAYEQYF.